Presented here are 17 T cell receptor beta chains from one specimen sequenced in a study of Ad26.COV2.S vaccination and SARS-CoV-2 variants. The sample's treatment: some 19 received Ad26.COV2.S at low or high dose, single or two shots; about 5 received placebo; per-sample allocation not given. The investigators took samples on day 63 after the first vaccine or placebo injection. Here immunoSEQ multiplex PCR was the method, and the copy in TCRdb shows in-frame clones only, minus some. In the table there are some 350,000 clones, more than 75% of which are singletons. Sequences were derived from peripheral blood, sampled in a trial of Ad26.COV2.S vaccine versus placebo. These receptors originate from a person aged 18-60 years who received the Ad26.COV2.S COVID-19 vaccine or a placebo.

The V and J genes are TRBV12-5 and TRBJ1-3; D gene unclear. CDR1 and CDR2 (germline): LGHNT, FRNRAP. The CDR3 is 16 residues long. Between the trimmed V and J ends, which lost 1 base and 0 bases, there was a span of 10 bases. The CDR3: CASGLGHPSSGNTIYF. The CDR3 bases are TGTGCTAGTGGTTTGGGGCATCCAAGCTCTGGAAACACCATATATTTT.

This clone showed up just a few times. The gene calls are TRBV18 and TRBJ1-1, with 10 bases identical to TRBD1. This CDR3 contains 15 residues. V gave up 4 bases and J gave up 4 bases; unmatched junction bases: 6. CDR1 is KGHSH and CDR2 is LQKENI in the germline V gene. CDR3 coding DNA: TGTGCCAGCTCACGTGGACAGGGGGTTTTCACTGAAGCTTTCTTT. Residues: CASSRGQGVFTEAFF.

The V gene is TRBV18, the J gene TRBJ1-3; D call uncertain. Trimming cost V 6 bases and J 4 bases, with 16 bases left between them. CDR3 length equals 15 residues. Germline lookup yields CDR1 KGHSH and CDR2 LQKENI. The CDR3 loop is CASSQGVDLGNTIYF. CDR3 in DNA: TGTGCCAGCTCCCAAGGTGTAGATCTGGGAAACACCATATATTTT.

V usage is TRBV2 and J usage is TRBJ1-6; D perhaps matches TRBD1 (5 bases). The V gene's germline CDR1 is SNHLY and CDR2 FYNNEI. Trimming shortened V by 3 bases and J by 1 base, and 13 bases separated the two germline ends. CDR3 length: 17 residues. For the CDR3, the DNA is TGTGCCAGCAGTGAGAGTGGGGCAATTTCCTATAATTCACCCCTCCACTTT. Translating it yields CASSESGAISYNSPLHF.

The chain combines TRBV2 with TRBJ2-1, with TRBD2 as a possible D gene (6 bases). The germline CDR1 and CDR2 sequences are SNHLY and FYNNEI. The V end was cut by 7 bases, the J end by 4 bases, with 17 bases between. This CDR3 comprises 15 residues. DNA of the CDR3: TGTGCCAGCACGGCGGAGGGACCCTCTTACAATGAGCAGTTCTTC. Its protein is CASTAEGPSYNEQFF.

CDR3 residues: CASSPGPESPLHF. The CDR3 DNA sequence: TGTGCCAGCAGCCCCGGACCCGAATCACCCCTCCACTTT. This chain links TRBV7-9 with TRBJ1-6; D is unresolved. Trimming stripped 5 bases from V and 10 bases from J, with 12 bases between. Germline V lookup: CDR1 SEHNR, CDR2 FQNEAQ (reference sequence). This CDR3 has 13 amino acids.

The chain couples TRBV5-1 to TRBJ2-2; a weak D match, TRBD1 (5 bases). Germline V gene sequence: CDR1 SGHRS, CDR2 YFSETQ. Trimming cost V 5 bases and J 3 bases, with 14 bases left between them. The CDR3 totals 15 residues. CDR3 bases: TGCGCCAGCAGGGGGCGTACGGATTACACCGGGGAGCTGTTTTTT. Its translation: CASRGRTDYTGELFF. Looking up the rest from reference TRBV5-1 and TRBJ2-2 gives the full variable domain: KAGVTQTPRYLIKTRGQQVTLSCSPISGHRSVSWYQQTPGQGLQFLFEYFSETQRNKGNFPGRFSGRQFSNSRSEMNVSTLELGDSALYLCASRGRTDYTGELFFGEGSRLTVL.

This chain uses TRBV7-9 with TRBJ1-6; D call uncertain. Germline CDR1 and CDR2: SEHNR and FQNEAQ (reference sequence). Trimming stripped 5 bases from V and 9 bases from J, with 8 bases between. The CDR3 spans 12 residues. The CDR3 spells CASSRTLSPLHF. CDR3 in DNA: TGTGCCAGCAGCCGGACGCTTTCACCCCTCCACTTT.

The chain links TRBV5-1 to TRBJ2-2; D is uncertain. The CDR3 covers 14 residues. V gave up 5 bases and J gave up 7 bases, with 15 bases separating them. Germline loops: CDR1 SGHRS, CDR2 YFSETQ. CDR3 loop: CASSSPPKVGELFF. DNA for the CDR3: TGCGCCAGCAGTTCCCCACCGAAAGTCGGGGAGCTGTTTTTT. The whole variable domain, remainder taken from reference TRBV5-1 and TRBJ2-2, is KAGVTQTPRYLIKTRGQQVTLSCSPISGHRSVSWYQQTPGQGLQFLFEYFSETQRNKGNFPGRFSGRQFSNSRSEMNVSTLELGDSALYLCASSSPPKVGELFFGEGSRLTVL.

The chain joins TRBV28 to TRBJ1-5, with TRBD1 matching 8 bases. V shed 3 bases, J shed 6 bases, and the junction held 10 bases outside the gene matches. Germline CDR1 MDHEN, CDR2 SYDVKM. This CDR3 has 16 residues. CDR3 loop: CASSFLESGGGQPQHF. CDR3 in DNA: TGTGCCAGCAGTTTCTTGGAATCAGGGGGCGGTCAGCCCCAGCATTTT.

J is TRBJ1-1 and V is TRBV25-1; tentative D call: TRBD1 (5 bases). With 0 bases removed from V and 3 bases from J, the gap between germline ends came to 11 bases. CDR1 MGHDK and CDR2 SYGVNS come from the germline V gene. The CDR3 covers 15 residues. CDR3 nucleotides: TGTGCCAGCAGTGAATACCAGGGAATGGACACTGAAGCTTTCTTT. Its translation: CASSEYQGMDTEAFF. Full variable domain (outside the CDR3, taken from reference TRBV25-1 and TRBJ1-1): EADIYQTPRYLVIGTGKKITLECSQTMGHDKMYWYQQDPGMELHLIHYSYGVNSTEKGDLSSESTVSRIRTEHFPLTLESARPSHTSQYLCASSEYQGMDTEAFFGQGTRLTVV.

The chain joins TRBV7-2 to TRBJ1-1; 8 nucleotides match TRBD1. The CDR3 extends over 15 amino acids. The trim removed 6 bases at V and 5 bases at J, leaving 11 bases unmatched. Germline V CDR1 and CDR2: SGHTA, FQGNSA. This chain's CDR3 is CASSRQGTGGTEAFF. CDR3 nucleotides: TGTGCCAGCAGTCGACAGGGGACAGGAGGAACTGAAGCTTTCTTT.

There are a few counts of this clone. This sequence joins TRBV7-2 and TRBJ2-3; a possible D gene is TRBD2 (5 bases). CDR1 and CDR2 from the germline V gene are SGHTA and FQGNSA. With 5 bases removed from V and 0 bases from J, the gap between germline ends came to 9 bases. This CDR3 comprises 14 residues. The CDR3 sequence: CASSGTGSTDTQYF. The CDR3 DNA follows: TGTGCCAGCAGCGGAACGGGGAGCACAGATACGCAGTATTTT.

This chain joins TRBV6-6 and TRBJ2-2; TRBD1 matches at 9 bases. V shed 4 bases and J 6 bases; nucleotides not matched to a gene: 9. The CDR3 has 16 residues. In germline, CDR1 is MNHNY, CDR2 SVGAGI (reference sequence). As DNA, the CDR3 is TGTGCCAGCAGTTCCGCTACAGGGGGCGCCGCCGGGGAGCTGTTTTTT. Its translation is CASSSATGGAAGELFF.

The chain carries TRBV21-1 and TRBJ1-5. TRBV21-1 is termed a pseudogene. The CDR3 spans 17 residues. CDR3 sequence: CASSGARWNQRPTPQHF. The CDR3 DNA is TGTGCCAGCTCCGGGGCCAGGTGGAATCAGCGACCAACTCCCCAGCATTTT.

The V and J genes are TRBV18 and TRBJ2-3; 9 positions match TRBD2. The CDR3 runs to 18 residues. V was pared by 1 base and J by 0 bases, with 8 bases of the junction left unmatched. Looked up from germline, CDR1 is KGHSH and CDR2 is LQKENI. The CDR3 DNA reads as TGTGCCAGCTCACCACTCTCTAGCGGGACGACTAGCACAGATACGCAGTATTTT. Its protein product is CASSPLSSGTTSTDTQYF.

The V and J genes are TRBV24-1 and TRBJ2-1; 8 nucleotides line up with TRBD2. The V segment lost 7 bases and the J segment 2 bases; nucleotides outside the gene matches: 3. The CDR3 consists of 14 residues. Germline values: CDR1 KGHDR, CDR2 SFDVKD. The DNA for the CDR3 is TGTGCCACCAGCGGGACTAGGGCCTACAATGAGCAGTTCTTC. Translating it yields CATSGTRAYNEQFF.